This entry is about one T cell receptor (beta chain). Its specificity is unknown. In germline, CDR1 is SGHRS, CDR2 YFSETQ. Trimming removed 0 bases from V and 5 bases from J; junction bases left unmatched: 1. There are 15 residues in the CDR3. These data come from a study of blood T cells in healthy people across ages. For the study at large: With template switching, about one barcoded beta molecule was captured per two T cells. Study results and caveats: Naive T cell percentage showed a strong correlation with the diversity of TCR beta.

The authors ran a second PCR of about 6 to 11 cycles using a sample-barcoded 5' primer and a J-beta primer mix. With 12 random nucleotides, a template-switch adaptor tagged each individual cDNA molecule. Each CDR3 protein is one row after TCRdb ran MiXCR on the 5' RACE reads. The table has 800,000 or so distinct CDR3 sequences, approximately 65% seen once; the top ten hold around 30%. The sample taken for sequencing was blood. This chain links TRBV5-1 with TRBJ2-3, with 12 bases fitting TRBD1. The receptor was isolated from a young man in good health. CDR3 region: CASSLGDRGQDTQYF. The CDR3 DNA reads as TGCGCCAGCAGCTTGGGGGACAGGGGGCAAGATACGCAGTATTTT.